The TCR beta chain described here comes from a study of T cell responses to AZD1222 COVID-19 vaccine. Note on this clone: Its antigen is undetermined.

The V gene end was trimmed by 0 bases and the J gene end by 4 bases; junction bases not matched to a gene: 8. Germline CDR1 is SGHKS and CDR2 is YYEKEE (reference sequence). The CDR3 consists of 16 residues. Generated by immunoSEQ multiplex PCR, the TCRdb table keeps only in-frame clones and is missing some. This sample carries 130,000 or so clones, approximately 95% of them seen once, and the ten largest clones take around 0.9%. General study results and limits: Clonal diversity may have been underestimated in mostly white British donors. Baseline antibody screening turned up just six seropositive AZD1222 recipients.

The source is an adult in good health. The chain has TRBV5-5 and TRBJ1-2, with 8 bases matching TRBD1. The specimen comprised peripheral blood, sampled on day 0 of MenACWY control vaccination. The CDR3 reads CASSLGVDRAGYGYTF. CDR3 bases: TGTGCCAGCAGCTTGGGGGTGGACAGGGCGGGCTATGGCTACACCTTC.